Below are 21 T cell receptor beta chains sequenced from a single sample in a study of CD8 T cells in ankylosing spondylitis. TCRdb independently ran MiXCR on the 5' RACE reads; one entry per CDR3 protein. The profile covers under 450,000 distinct CDR3 sequences, with approximately 22% appearing a single time and approximately 14% taken by the ten largest. The specimen was blood, either unsorted or a sorted T cell fraction (not recorded which). The source of these receptors is a male donor with ankylosing spondylitis or in good health (not recorded which).

This clonotype was counted between two and nine times. The V gene is TRBV18, the J gene TRBJ2-1; D is uncertain. The CDR3 totals 15 residues. From germline, CDR1 is KGHSH and CDR2 LQKENI. V gave up 2 bases and J gave up 0 bases, with 8 bases separating them. This CDR3 is CASSPGVGSYNEQFF. CDR3 sequence (DNA): TGTGCCAGCTCACCAGGGGTTGGCTCCTACAATGAGCAGTTCTTC.

This sequence joins TRBV4-2 and TRBJ2-1; a weak D match, TRBD1 (6 bases). Germline V lookup: CDR1 LGHNA, CDR2 YNFKEQ. The V end lost 4 bases, the J end lost 8 bases, and 12 bases lay between the germline ends. This CDR3 is 13 amino acids long. CDR3 region: CASSPGGADEQFF. In DNA, the CDR3 is TGTGCCAGCAGCCCTGGGGGCGCGGATGAGCAGTTCTTC.

This clonotype was detected a few times. The genes are TRBV20-1 and TRBJ2-5, with 10 positions matching TRBD2. The CDR3 sequence is 16 residues long. With V trimmed by 0 bases and J by 4 bases, 8 bases remained unmatched. Germline lookup yields CDR1 DFQATT and CDR2 SNEGSKA (reference sequence). The CDR3 region is CSARDLLAGDLETQYF. The CDR3 DNA is TGCAGTGCTAGAGATCTCCTAGCGGGGGATTTAGAGACCCAGTACTTC.

The chain joins TRBV10-3 to TRBJ2-3, with D possibly matching TRBD1 (6 bases). Germline loops: CDR1 ENHRY, CDR2 SYGVKD. V was shortened by 10 bases and J by 0 bases, with 11 bases between the two germline ends. The CDR3 covers 13 residues. The CDR3 loop reads CATHDRSTDTQYF. The CDR3 DNA sequence: TGTGCCACCCATGACAGGAGCACAGATACGCAGTATTTT.

This clonotype was seen a few times. The rearrangement joins TRBV6-1 to TRBJ2-2; 8 bases align to TRBD2. The CDR3 length is 15 residues. CDR1 MNHNS and CDR2 SASEGT come from the germline V gene. V was pared by 10 bases and J by 1 base, with 8 bases of the junction left unmatched. The CDR3 loop is CATRGGVLNTGELFF. Written as DNA, the CDR3 is TGTGCCACCCGGGGGGGGGTCCTGAACACCGGGGAGCTGTTTTTT.

This clonotype was seen more than once but under ten times. The chain uses TRBV29-1 and TRBJ2-1; D possibly uses TRBD1 or TRBD2 (5 bases each). The CDR3 covers 14 residues. Trimming pared 2 bases from V and 4 bases from J, leaving 12 bases between. Germline V gene lookup returns CDR1 SQVTM and CDR2 ANQGSEA. Here the CDR3 reads CSVERGPPYNEQFF. CDR3 coding DNA: TGCAGCGTTGAAAGGGGACCACCTTACAATGAGCAGTTCTTC.

This clonotype was seen a few times. The rearrangement uses TRBV20-1 and TRBJ2-1, with D unresolved. Germline assignment: CDR1 DFQATT and CDR2 SNEGSKA (reference sequence). The V gene lost 2 bases and the J gene lost 2 bases, with 13 bases spanning the gap. There are 15 residues in the CDR3. Here the CDR3 reads CSARTTAGPYNEQFF. The CDR3 coding sequence is TGCAGTGCTAGAACAACGGCCGGGCCCTACAATGAGCAGTTCTTC.

This clonotype has just a few counts. The chain links TRBV12-3 or TRBV12-4 to TRBJ1-1, with D perhaps TRBD1 (6 bases). The CDR3 is 14 amino acids. V lost 4 bases and J lost 5, with 14 bases in between. The CDR3: CASSSGAGGTEAFF. CDR3 in DNA: TGTGCCAGCAGTTCGGGGGCAGGTGGGACTGAAGCTTTCTTT.

This clonotype was counted a few times. The chain uses TRBV3-1 and TRBJ2-3, with D perhaps matching TRBD2 (5 bases). Germline CDR1 reads LGHDT; CDR2 reads YNNKEL (reference sequence). This CDR3 has 15 residues. V lost 0 bases to trimming and J lost 6 bases, with 13 bases between them. CDR3 loop: CASSQDWRPGDTQYF. As DNA, the CDR3 is TGTGCCAGCAGCCAAGATTGGAGGCCGGGGGATACGCAGTATTTT.

This clonotype was counted a few times. CDR3 in DNA: TGCGCCAGCAGCTCTGGACAGGGAGTCCCCTACGAGCAGTACTTC. As protein: CASSSGQGVPYEQYF. This chain uses TRBV5-1 with TRBJ2-7; 8 nucleotides align to TRBD1. The V gene end was trimmed by 3 bases and the J gene end by 2 bases; junction bases not matched to a gene: 7. Germline V CDR1 and CDR2: SGHRS, YFSETQ. The CDR3 totals 15 residues. Full variable domain (outside the CDR3, taken from reference TRBV5-1 and TRBJ2-7): KAGVTQTPRYLIKTRGQQVTLSCSPISGHRSVSWYQQTPGQGLQFLFEYFSETQRNKGNFPGRFSGRQFSNSRSEMNVSTLELGDSALYLCASSSGQGVPYEQYFGPGTRLTVT.

This clonotype has only a few counts. The chain links TRBV6-1 to TRBJ1-1; D is unresolved. Germline CDR1 is MNHNS and CDR2 is SASEGT. CDR3 length: 16 residues. The V end was cut by 3 bases, the J end by 4 bases, with 18 bases between. CDR3 protein: CASSEGTYLWGTEAFF. Here the CDR3 DNA reads TGTGCCAGCAGTGAGGGCACCTACCTTTGGGGCACTGAAGCTTTCTTT.

This clonotype was detected ten times or more. The CDR3: CASSPLDRSYEQYF. DNA for the CDR3: TGTGCCAGCAGTCCGTTGGACAGATCCTACGAGCAGTACTTC. V gene TRBV12-3 or TRBV12-4 combines with J gene TRBJ2-7; TRBD1 might be the D (6 bases). V lost 5 bases, J lost 1 base, and 12 bases lay in between. The CDR3 has 14 residues.

This chain joins TRBV12-3 or TRBV12-4 and TRBJ1-2; a weak D match, TRBD1 (6 bases). V was trimmed by 2 bases and J by 7 bases, leaving 11 bases between them. The CDR3 sequence is 13 residues long. CDR3 loop: CASSLPGASGYTF. CDR3 in DNA: TGTGCCAGCAGTTTACCAGGGGCTAGTGGCTACACCTTC.

This clonotype occurred a few times. The V gene is TRBV6-6, the J gene TRBJ1-1; perhaps TRBD1 as D (6 bases). CDR1 is MNHNY, CDR2 SVGAGI, per germline (reference sequence). The CDR3 runs to 13 residues. The V end lost 11 bases, the J end lost 4 bases, and 17 bases lay between the germline ends. The CDR3 region is CAGQQGKGTEAFF. The CDR3 coding sequence is TGTGCCGGACAACAGGGAAAGGGCACTGAAGCTTTCTTT.

The chain joins TRBV20-1 to TRBJ1-2, with 9 bases fitting TRBD1. The CDR3 has 16 amino acids. V lost 0 bases and J lost 4; bases outside the gene matches: 9. The germline V gene encodes CDR1 DFQATT and CDR2 SNEGSKA (reference sequence). The CDR3: CSARDTSTGGTYGYTF. The CDR3 DNA is TGCAGTGCTAGAGATACTTCGACAGGGGGTACCTATGGCTACACCTTC.

The chain has TRBV20-1 and TRBJ2-1; the match to TRBD2 covers 7 bases. Germline-derived CDR1 and CDR2 are DFQATT and SNEGSKA (reference sequence). J lost 1 base, V lost 2 bases, and 8 bases had no gene match. The length of the CDR3 is 16 residues. Here the CDR3 DNA reads TGCAGTGCTAGACCCAGCGGGGCCCGATCCTACAATGAGCAGTTCTTC. This translates into CSARPSGARSYNEQFF.

This chain connects TRBV29-1 to TRBJ2-7, with D perhaps given as TRBD1 or TRBD2 (5 bases each). Germline V gene sequence: CDR1 SQVTM, CDR2 ANQGSEA. This CDR3 is 16 amino acids long. With 4 bases removed from V and 3 bases from J, the gap between germline ends came to 22 bases. This CDR3 reads CSVGGARGREFYEQYF. CDR3 nucleotides: TGCAGCGTTGGGGGCGCCCGGGGCCGAGAATTCTACGAGCAGTACTTC.

Ten or more counts support this clonotype. Compared with germline, one end of the junction differs, possibly owing to a read error. V and J are TRBV7-2 and TRBJ2-3, with 8 bases lining up with TRBD2. The CDR3 consists of 16 residues. Germline assignment: CDR1 SGHTA and CDR2 FQGNSA. CDR3 bases: TGTGCCAGCAGTTTAGTAAGCGGGGGTAGCACAGATACGCAGTATTTT. This encodes CASSLVSGGSTDTQYF.

This sequence joins TRBV5-1 and TRBJ2-7; D not resolved. Germline CDR1 reads SGHRS; CDR2 reads YFSETQ. Between the trimmed V and J ends, which lost 0 bases and 12 bases, there was a span of 19 bases. This CDR3 is 14 amino acids long. The CDR3 here is CASSLAVNAYESYF. The CDR3 coding sequence is TGCGCCAGCAGCTTGGCAGTGAACGCTTACGAGTCGTACTTC. Variable domain in full (rest from reference TRBV5-1 and TRBJ2-7): KAGVTQTPRYLIKTRGQQVTLSCSPISGHRSVSWYQQTPGQGLQFLFEYFSETQRNKGNFPGRFSGRQFSNSRSEMNVSTLELGDSALYLCASSLAVNAYESYFGPGTRLTVT.

The gene calls are TRBV6-1 and TRBJ2-6; D is uncertain. Germline V CDR1 and CDR2: MNHNS, SASEGT. The germline V and J ends were trimmed by 7 bases and 0 bases, with 13 bases remaining between them. The CDR3 totals 16 residues. The chain's CDR3 is CASTAAIISGANVLTF. CDR3 in DNA: TGTGCCAGCACAGCAGCCATCATCTCTGGGGCCAACGTCCTGACTTTC.

This clonotype was observed a handful of times. The chain combines TRBV29-1 with TRBJ1-2; D remains ambiguous. V was trimmed by 0 bases and J by 3 bases, leaving 11 bases between them. This CDR3 contains 14 residues. Germline lookup yields CDR1 SQVTM and CDR2 ANQGSEA. Written as DNA, the CDR3 is TGCAGCGTTGAAGATGGCAATTGGGACTATGGCTACACCTTC. Its protein is CSVEDGNWDYGYTF.